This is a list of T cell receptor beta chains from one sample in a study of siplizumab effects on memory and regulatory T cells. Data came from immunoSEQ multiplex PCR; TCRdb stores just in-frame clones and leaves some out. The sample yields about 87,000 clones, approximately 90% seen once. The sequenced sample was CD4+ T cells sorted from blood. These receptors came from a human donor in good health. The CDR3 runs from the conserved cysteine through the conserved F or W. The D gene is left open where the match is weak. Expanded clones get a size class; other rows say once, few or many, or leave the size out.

TGTGCCAGCTCACCATCATTCTCTGGAAACACCATATATTTT	CASSPSFSGNTIYF	TRBJ1-3	TRBV18	-	-
TGTGCCAGCAGCTTAGGGACTAGCGGGACTCGAGGCGAGCAGTACTTC	CASSLGTSGTRGEQYF	TRBJ2-7	TRBV11-3	TRBD2	-
TGCGCCAGCGGACCTGGCGACAGGGGCTCTGGAAACACCATATATTTT	CASGPGDRGSGNTIYF	TRBJ1-3	TRBV5-1	TRBD1	few
TGTGCCAGCAGCTCTATAGCGGGGAGGAGGAGTGATACGCAGTATTTT	CASSSIAGRRSDTQYF	TRBJ2-3	TRBV5-6	TRBD2	-
TGTGCCGTGCAGGGCCCGCAGGACTATGGCTACACCTTC	CAVQGPQDYGYTF	TRBJ1-2	TRBV7-8	-	-
TGTGCCAGCAGTCCCCGCCATGGGCAGGGGGCAGAGACCCAGTACTTC	CASSPRHGQGAETQYF	TRBJ2-5	TRBV28	TRBD1	-
TGTGCCAGCAGCTGGTCCGGGACAGTCAACTACGAGCAGTACTTC	CASSWSGTVNYEQYF	TRBJ2-7	TRBV5-4	TRBD1	-
TGTGCCAGCAGCTTATACTCCCTCACAGATACGCAGTATTTT	CASSLYSLTDTQYF	TRBJ2-3	TRBV7-3	-	-
TGTGCCAGCAGCCAGGACAGGGGCGGTGAAAAACTGTTTTTT	CASSQDRGGEKLFF	TRBJ1-4	TRBV7-9	TRBD1	-
TGTGCCAGCAGCTTAGGGACAGCTAACTACGAGCAGTACTTC	CASSLGTANYEQYF	TRBJ2-7	TRBV7-9	-	-
TGTGCCAGCAGCTTAGGGGGGAGTAACACCGGGGAGCTGTTTTTT	CASSLGGSNTGELFF	TRBJ2-2	TRBV7-8	-	-
TGTGCCAGCAGTTTACAGGAAGGCGATACGCAGTATTTT	CASSLQEGDTQYF	TRBJ2-3	TRBV27	-	once
TGTGCCAGTAGTATAAGTTGGGGGGCTCGGAATCAGCCCCAGCATTTT	CASSISWGARNQPQHF	TRBJ1-5	TRBV19	-	-
TGCGCCAGCAGCCAAGACGACACCTACACGGTGGGGAGCTCTGGAAACACCATATATTTT	CASSQDDTYTVGSSGNTIYF	TRBJ1-3	TRBV4-1	-	-
TGTGCCAGCAGCCCACCCCCCTATAGGAATGAGCAGTTCTTC	CASSPPPYRNEQFF	TRBJ2-1	TRBV7-9	-	-
TGTGCCAGCAGCTCCAGGGTGGATAACTATGGCTACACCTTC	CASSSRVDNYGYTF	TRBJ1-2	TRBV7-9	-	-
TGCGCCAGCAGCCCCGGGACAGTATTCTACGAGCAGTACTTC	CASSPGTVFYEQYF	TRBJ2-7	TRBV5-1	TRBD1	-
TGTGCCAGTAGTAGTATAGACAGGGCCGGGGAGCTGTTTTTT	CASSSIDRAGELFF	TRBJ2-2	TRBV19	TRBD1	once
TGTGCCAGCAGTGAAATGTCCGGGTTTGGAAACACCATATATTTT	CASSEMSGFGNTIYF	TRBJ1-3	TRBV6-1	-	-
TGTGCCAGCAGTGGTCCGAGGAGCTCTGGAAACACCATATATTTT	CASSGPRSSGNTIYF	TRBJ1-3	TRBV2	-	-
TGTGCCAGCAGCCATCAATTGCAGGGGAAGGGCACTGAAGCTTTCTTT	CASSHQLQGKGTEAFF	TRBJ1-1	TRBV4-2	-	few
TGTGCCACTCGCGGGTACACAGATACGCAGTATTTT	CATRGYTDTQYF	TRBJ2-3	TRBV5-4	-	once
TGCGCCAGCAGCTTGGCTGGGGAGAACTATGGCTACACCTTC	CASSLAGENYGYTF	TRBJ1-2	TRBV5-1	-	once
TGCGCCAGCAGCCAAGAATTGGACAGGGGGAGACCCCTCCACTTT	CASSQELDRGRPLHF	TRBJ1-6	TRBV4-1	TRBD1	once
TGTGCCAGCAGCTTGCAGGGGGCGAGTGAGCAGTACTTC	CASSLQGASEQYF	TRBJ2-7	TRBV5-4	TRBD1	-
TGTGCCAGCAGCCGGGGGGCGGGTAACACTGAAGCTTTCTTT	CASSRGAGNTEAFF	TRBJ1-1	TRBV6-5	-	-
TGCGCCAGCAGCCCGGGACAGGGGTCGGACGGCTACACCTTC	CASSPGQGSDGYTF	TRBJ1-2	TRBV5-1	TRBD1	-
TGTGCCAGCAGTGAAGGACCGACGAACTCCTACGAGCAGTACTTC	CASSEGPTNSYEQYF	TRBJ2-7	TRBV6-1	-	-
TGTGCCAGCATAGCCACGGACTATGGCTACACCTTC	CASIATDYGYTF	TRBJ1-2	TRBV6-5	-	-
TGCGCCAGCAGCCCGGCCGGACTAGCGAACAATGAGCAGTTCTTC	CASSPAGLANNEQFF	TRBJ2-1	TRBV5-1	TRBD2	-
TGTGCCATCAGTGAGTCACTAGGGACTAGCGGGCCCTTGGGAGATACGCAGTATTTT	CAISESLGTSGPLGDTQYF	TRBJ2-3	TRBV10-3	TRBD2	once
TGTGCCAGCAGCTTGGGGGAGAGCAGCGAGCAGTACTTC	CASSLGESSEQYF	TRBJ2-7	TRBV7-9	-	-
TGCGCCAGCAGCTTGGACAGGAGTACGCAGTATTTT	CASSLDRSTQYF	TRBJ2-3	TRBV5-1	-	-
TGTGCCAGTAGTATGGGGCAGAACTCTGGAAACACCATATATTTT	CASSMGQNSGNTIYF	TRBJ1-3	TRBV19	-	-
TGTGCCAGCAGTTTCCGATCTAGCGGGACGCAGTATTTT	CASSFRSSGTQYF	TRBJ2-3	TRBV28	TRBD2	once
TGTGCCAGCAGCCAAGACAGGAATCAAGAGACCCAGTACTTC	CASSQDRNQETQYF	TRBJ2-5	TRBV4-2	-	-
TGTGCCAGCAGCTTCGAACCGGGACCCAGCTATGGCTACACCTTC	CASSFEPGPSYGYTF	TRBJ1-2	TRBV5-4	-	once
TGCGCCAGCAGCCAAGAGGGGGCAGGGTACACTGGAAACACCATATATTTT	CASSQEGAGYTGNTIYF	TRBJ1-3	TRBV4-1	-	once
TGTGCCAGCAGTGAATGGCAGGGGAGCACCTACAATGAGCAGTTCTTC	CASSEWQGSTYNEQFF	TRBJ2-1	TRBV25-1	-	-
TGTGCCAGCACCTCCTTCGGCAGCCCGACGACCCAGTACTTC	CASTSFGSPTTQYF	TRBJ2-5	TRBV11-3	-	-
TGTGCCATCCCACGGGAGACAGTCACTAATGAAAAACTGTTTTTT	CAIPRETVTNEKLFF	TRBJ1-4	TRBV10-3	-	-
TGTGCCAGCAGTTACTCGCAGACTGGAAACACCATATATTTT	CASSYSQTGNTIYF	TRBJ1-3	TRBV6-5	-	once
TGTGCCAGCAGTCCTTGGCGGGGGGAGACAGATACGCAGTATTTT	CASSPWRGETDTQYF	TRBJ2-3	TRBV7-9	TRBD2	-
TGTGCCAGCAGCTCAGGATTAGACAGGCCCACTGAAGCTTTCTTT	CASSSGLDRPTEAFF	TRBJ1-1	TRBV7-9	-	-
TGTGCCAGCTCACCATGGGCGGGGGCCGACACCGGGGAGCTGTTTTTT	CASSPWAGADTGELFF	TRBJ2-2	TRBV18	-	-
TGCGCCAGCAGCTTCAGGACCGACGGGGGCTACACCTTC	CASSFRTDGGYTF	TRBJ1-2	TRBV5-1	-	once
TGCGCCAGCAGCTACTTTCGGGGGAGGGCCGCAGATACGCAGTATTTT	CASSYFRGRAADTQYF	TRBJ2-3	TRBV5-1	TRBD2	-
TGTGCCACCGAGTATGCTGGGGCCAACGTCCTGACTTTC	CATEYAGANVLTF	TRBJ2-6	TRBV19	-	-
TGCAGCGTCGCCACCCTGTGGACGGGACATAGTGAGCAGTTCTTC	CSVATLWTGHSEQFF	TRBJ2-1	TRBV29-1	-	-
TGTGCCAGCAGTTCCACGGGCCTCGAAGCTTTCTTT	CASSSTGLEAFF	TRBJ1-1	TRBV6-6	-	-
TGCAGCGTTTACGACGGGCCTAGCGATTCCGAAAACATTCAGTACTTC	CSVYDGPSDSENIQYF	TRBJ2-4	TRBV29-1	-	-
TGTGCCAGCAGCTTTACAGGGGCTAACCATCAGCCCCAGCATTTT	CASSFTGANHQPQHF	TRBJ1-5	TRBV7-8	TRBD1	-
TGTGCCAGCAGTCCGTCGGCTCTCTATGGCTACACCTTC	CASSPSALYGYTF	TRBJ1-2	TRBV27	-	once
TGCGCCAGCAGCCCAGGGACAGGGGGGGCCTACGAGCAGTACTTC	CASSPGTGGAYEQYF	TRBJ2-7	TRBV5-1	TRBD1	-
TGTGCCAGCAGGGCCCGACTAGCGGGAGTTTCAGATACGCAGTATTTT	CASRARLAGVSDTQYF	TRBJ2-3	TRBV7-9	TRBD2	-
TGTGCCACCAGCAGAGATCGAGTGTCCTACAATGAGCAGTTCTTC	CATSRDRVSYNEQFF	TRBJ2-1	TRBV15	-	-
TGTGCCAGTAGTGTACAGGGGGATTTTGGCTACACCTTC	CASSVQGDFGYTF	TRBJ1-2	TRBV19	TRBD1	-
TGTGCCAGCAGCTTAGCCCAGGGCGGAGTAGCGCCTAACAATGAGCAGTTCTTC	CASSLAQGGVAPNNEQFF	TRBJ2-1	TRBV7-2	-	-
TGTGCCAGCAGCGAAGGGTCCACAGATACGCAGTATTTT	CASSEGSTDTQYF	TRBJ2-3	TRBV6-1	-	-